This record looks at one T cell receptor (beta chain) sequence and its context. Which antigen it targets is not known. No much larger clone is present one base from it, and per-base qualities are unavailable. These data belong to a study of T cell changes during pregnancy in multiple sclerosis (dated by TCRdb to between 2018 and 2021). Regarding the study in general: In women with multiple sclerosis, the researchers looked at how the T cell repertoire shifted as pregnancy progressed.

To prepare the library, the immunoSEQ multiplex PCR assay was applied. The source is immuneACCESS, and TCRdb retained only in-frame sequences with V and J called. Part of the clones is not carried over; for the studies checked, unresolved V genes explain less than half of this, and the remainder is unexplained. Present in this sample are some 70,000 clones, approximately 92% of which were seen just once. Of the sample, under 3.5% falls within the top ten clones. The germline V gene specifies SQVTM as CDR1 and ANQGSEA as CDR2. V lost 3 bases and J lost 2 bases, and the count of bases not matched to a germline gene is 5. The CDR3 starts with the cysteine, ends with the phenylalanine, and has 16 residues. The only DNA kept is the CDR3, 48 bases in frame from the first base.

The sequence was collected from a female donor in good health, enrolled as a control in a pregnancy study. This sample comprised CD8+ T cells from peripheral blood mononuclear cells, obtained in the third trimester of pregnancy. Recombination connected TRBV29-1 to TRBJ2-1; a stretch of 12 junction bases matches TRBD2. The CDR3 protein: CSVEPRTSGAYNEQFF. DNA sequence: TGCAGCGTTGAGCCTCGGACTAGCGGGGCCTACAATGAGCAGTTCTTC.